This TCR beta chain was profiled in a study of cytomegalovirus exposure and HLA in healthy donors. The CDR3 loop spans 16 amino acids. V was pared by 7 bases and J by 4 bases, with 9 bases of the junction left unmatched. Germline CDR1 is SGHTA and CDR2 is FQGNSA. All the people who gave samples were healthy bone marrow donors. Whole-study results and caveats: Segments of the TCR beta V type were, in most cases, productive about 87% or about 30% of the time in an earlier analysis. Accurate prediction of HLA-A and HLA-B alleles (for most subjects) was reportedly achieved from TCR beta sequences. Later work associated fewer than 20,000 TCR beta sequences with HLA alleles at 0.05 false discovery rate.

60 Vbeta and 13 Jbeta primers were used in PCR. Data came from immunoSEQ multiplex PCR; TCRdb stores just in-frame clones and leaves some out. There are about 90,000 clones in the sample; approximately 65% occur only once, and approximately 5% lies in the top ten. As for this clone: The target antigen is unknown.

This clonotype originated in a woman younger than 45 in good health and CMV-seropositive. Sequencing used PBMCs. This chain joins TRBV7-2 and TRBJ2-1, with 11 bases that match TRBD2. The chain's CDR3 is CASNPSGGFLYNEQFF. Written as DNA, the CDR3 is TGTGCCAGCAACCCTAGCGGGGGGTTTCTATACAATGAGCAGTTCTTC.